The source of this TCR beta chain is a study of T-cell reconstitution after alpha-beta-depleted transplantation in children (TCRdb year 2016). Study-level background: T-cell immune reconstitution after TCRalphabeta/CD19-depleted allogeneic hematopoietic cell transplantation in children was quantitatively tracked in the study by means of TCR repertoire profiling. General study outcomes and caveats: Hyperexpanded clone frequencies declined over subsequent months; after one year, T-cell counts and TCRbeta diversity were mostly attributed to newly produced T cells. About two months after transplant, the apparently early recovery of alphabetaT-cell counts reportedly depended on just several hundred clones that had expanded rapidly and came from non-depleted graft cells. The high TCRbeta diversity at day 60 in some patients was ascribed to recipient T cells and intrathymic progenitors that had survived conditioning.

The treatment or condition label corresponds to: allogeneic hematopoietic cell transplantation with graft depleted of TCRalphabeta T cells and CD19 B cells. Transplant recipients were children who received TCRalphabeta/CD19-depleted allogeneic hematopoietic cell grafts. The method was PCR. Sequenced on an Illumina HiSeq 2500. To normalize quantification of the TCRbeta repertoire, the TCR libraries were built with molecular barcoding that relied on unique molecular identifiers. TCRdb reworked the public reads: Q25 trimming with fastp, MiXCR clone assembly, productive beta chains retained. Rows are combined by CDR3 protein, so each entry shows the most common genes and DNA. The sample table lists 200,000 to 250,000 distinct CDR3 sequences, roughly 11% of them with a count of one. Of the sample, roughly 27% falls within the top ten clones. This clonotype was counted ten times or more. The antigen this receptor binds is unknown. Base quality data are lacking; no much larger clone is found one base away.

The TCR sequence derives from a child younger than two with acute myeloid leukemia, due to receive a stem cell transplant. This specimen was PBMCs, taken before TCRalphabeta/CD19-depleted stem cell transplant.

The DNA sequence reads TGTGCCAGCAGTGGATACAAAGGCAATCAGCCCCAGCATTTT. Its protein is CASSGYKGNQPQHF. The V and J segments used are TRBV6-1 and TRBJ1-5, with no reliable assignment of the D segment. The CDR3 starts with the cysteine, ends with the phenylalanine, and has 14 residues. Just CDR3 DNA is preserved here, 42 bases in frame from base 1. V is cut by 4 bases and J by 2 bases, and the space between the germline ends is 9 bases. As encoded in the germline V gene, CDR1 is MNHNS while CDR2 is SASEGT.